Following are 25 T cell receptor beta chains from one sample sequenced in a study of blood T cell repertoires in COVID-19. Clones were read by immunoSEQ multiplex PCR, and TCRdb kept only the in-frame ones, dropping some. The data contain 220,000 or so clones, approximately 90% of them singletons. The sequencing sample was made of peripheral blood. These receptors all stem from a woman in her 50s with COVID-19, enrolled during active disease.

The chain joins TRBV6-5 to TRBJ2-2; 8 positions agree with TRBD1. The trim removed 7 bases at V and 0 bases at J, leaving 4 bases unmatched. The CDR3 is 15 residues long. Germline assignment: CDR1 MNHEY and CDR2 SVGAGI. The CDR3 reads CASIWDRTNTGELFF. CDR3 sequence (DNA): TGTGCCAGCATTTGGGACAGGACGAACACCGGGGAGCTGTTTTTT.

CDR3 region: CASSLIGGPSSYNEQFF. CDR3 bases: TGTGCCAGCAGCTTAATAGGGGGCCCAAGCTCCTACAATGAGCAGTTCTTC. V usage is TRBV7-3 and J usage is TRBJ2-1; 7 positions agree with TRBD1. The CDR3 sequence is 17 residues long. V lost 1 base, J lost 0 bases, and 6 bases stayed unmatched. The germline gives CDR1 SGHTA, CDR2 FQGTGA.

This chain links TRBV30 with TRBJ2-1; 11 bases fit TRBD2. Trimming at V came to 7 bases and at J to 6 bases, leaving 11 bases not matched to a gene. The CDR3 is made up of 15 amino acids. CDR1 and CDR2 (germline): GTSNPN, SVGIG (reference sequence). This CDR3 reads CASTLAGGRFNEQFF. The CDR3 nucleotides are TGTGCCTCGACTTTAGCGGGGGGGCGTTTCAATGAGCAGTTCTTC.

V usage is TRBV5-1 and J usage is TRBJ2-2; 9 bases are a match to TRBD1. The CDR3 contains 16 residues. CDR1 and CDR2 (germline): SGHRS, YFSETQ. J lost 1 base, V lost 2 bases, and 3 bases had no gene match. The CDR3 loop reads CASSFGQGWNTGELFF. The CDR3 DNA is TGCGCCAGCAGCTTTGGACAGGGGTGGAACACCGGGGAGCTGTTTTTT.

The rearrangement links TRBV5-4 to TRBJ2-1; TRBD2 matches 11 bases. Germline V CDR1 and CDR2: SGHNT, YYREEE (reference sequence). The ends lost 4 bases at V and 6 bases at J; junction bases unmatched: 9. The CDR3 sequence is 16 residues long. The CDR3 protein is CASSTGLAGGLNEQFF. Here the CDR3 DNA reads TGTGCCAGCAGCACCGGTCTAGCGGGGGGACTCAATGAGCAGTTCTTC. Full variable domain (rest looked up from reference TRBV5-4 and TRBJ2-1): ETGVTQSPTHLIKTRGQQVTLRCSSQSGHNTVSWYQQALGQGPQFIFQYYREEENGRGNFPPRFSGLQFPNYSSELNVNALELDDSALYLCASSTGLAGGLNEQFFGPGTRLTVL.

This chain connects TRBV5-6 to TRBJ2-6; tentative D call: TRBD2 (6 bases). CDR1 and CDR2 (germline): SGHDT, YYEEEE. V shed 0 bases and J shed 0 bases, with 10 bases lying between them. The CDR3 extends over 17 amino acids. In DNA, the CDR3 is TGTGCCAGCAGCTTGGTGCAGGGAGGCTCTGGGGCCAACGTCCTGACTTTC. This codes for CASSLVQGGSGANVLTF. The full variable domain, its missing parts supplied by reference TRBV5-6 and TRBJ2-6, is DAGVTQSPTHLIKTRGQQVTLRCSPKSGHDTVSWYQQALGQGPQFIFQYYEEEERQRGNFPDRFSGHQFPNYSSELNVNALLLGDSALYLCASSLVQGGSGANVLTFGAGSRLTVL.

This chain uses TRBV23-1 with TRBJ2-7, with 9 bases fitting TRBD1. TRBV23-1 is recorded as an ORF, its role being uncertain. CDR3 length: 16 amino acids. The trim removed 3 bases at V and 2 bases at J, leaving 8 bases unmatched. In DNA form, the CDR3 reads TGCGCCAGCAGTCAGGCCCCAGGGACAGGGACCTACGAGCAGTACGTC. It yields the protein CASSQAPGTGTYEQYV.

The chain carries TRBV11-3 and TRBJ2-2; weak D call: TRBD2 (7 bases). The ends were cut back, 5 bases at V and 4 bases at J, with 17 bases in the middle. The CDR3 length is 16 residues. Looked up from germline, CDR1 is SGHNT and CDR2 is YENEEA. CDR3 bases: TGTGCCAGCAGCCTAATGGGGGGGCGAAGCACCGGGGAGCTGTTTTTT. Translating gives CASSLMGGRSTGELFF.

The CDR3 nucleotides are TGTGCCAGTAGTATGGGACAGGGGATGCTGGATGGCTACACCTTC. As protein: CASSMGQGMLDGYTF. The chain employs TRBV19 and TRBJ1-2, with TRBD1 identical over 10 bases. Losses at the gene ends were 3 bases for V and 6 bases for J; bases not matched to a gene: 7. Germline CDR1 and CDR2: LNHDA and SQIVND (reference sequence). The CDR3 covers 15 residues.

J is TRBJ1-2 and V is TRBV30; D unresolved. Germline V gene data show CDR1 as GTSNPN and CDR2 as SVGIG (reference sequence). The ends were cut back, 0 bases at V and 8 bases at J, with 13 bases in the middle. The CDR3 is 13 amino acids. The CDR3 here is CAWSVRGPVGYTF. CDR3 bases: TGTGCCTGGAGTGTACGAGGCCCGGTGGGCTACACCTTC.

The V call is TRBV6-5, the J call TRBJ1-6, with D unresolved. Germline CDR1 MNHEY, CDR2 SVGAGI. Trimming took off 7 bases at V and 13 bases at J, with 17 bases between the two ends. The CDR3 sequence is 13 residues long. CDR3 nucleotides: TGTGCCAGCATAAGCGACCCCAACGGGCCCCTCCACTTT. Its protein is CASISDPNGPLHF.

This clone was detected only a few times. The genes are TRBV3-1 (or the pseudogene TRBV3-2) and TRBJ1-2; possible D gene TRBD1, 6 bases. The CDR3 is 13 amino acids. Germline loops: CDR1 LGHDT, CDR2 YNNKEL (reference sequence). V lost 4 bases and J 7 bases, leaving 13 bases between the germline ends. CDR3 sequence reads: CASSPGGARGYTF. The CDR3 DNA is TGTGCCAGCAGCCCGGGGGGGGCGCGTGGCTACACCTTC.

The DNA for the CDR3 is TGTGCCAGCAGCTACGACAGGGGCTACACCTTC. The encoded protein is CASSYDRGYTF. The chain has TRBV7-2 and TRBJ1-2, with D possibly TRBD1 on 6 matching bases. CDR3 size: 11 residues. Germline assignment: CDR1 SGHTA and CDR2 FQGNSA. Trimming shortened V by 4 bases and J by 8 bases, and 8 bases separated the two germline ends.

Worth noting for this clone: The same CDR3 is also encoded by other DNA sequences in this sample. The V and J genes are TRBV24-1 and TRBJ1-5; D is uncertain. The V end lost 3 bases, the J end lost 6 bases, and 5 bases lay between the germline ends. Germline CDR1 and CDR2: KGHDR and SFDVKD. The CDR3 runs 12 residues. CDR3 DNA: TGTGCCACCAGTGATCCAGGTCAGCCCCAGCATTTT. Translation gives CATSDPGQPQHF.

The chain joins TRBV24-1 to TRBJ1-2; the D gene is possibly TRBD1 (5 bases). There are 13 residues in the CDR3. The V end lost 6 bases, the J end lost 3 bases, and 10 bases lay between the germline ends. The V gene's germline CDR1 is KGHDR and CDR2 SFDVKD. The CDR3 loop is CATSLDSYYGYTF. The CDR3 bases are TGTGCCACCAGTCTCGACAGCTACTATGGCTACACCTTC.

This clone was picked up a small number of times. The CDR3 loop is CASSQTRVEQFF. The CDR3 coding sequence is TGTGCCAGCAGCCAAACCAGGGTTGAGCAGTTCTTC. The genes are TRBV3-1 (or the pseudogene TRBV3-2) and TRBJ2-1, with a possible D match to TRBD1 (5 bases). The germline V gene encodes CDR1 LGHDT and CDR2 YNNKEL (reference sequence). V was cut by 2 bases and J by 9 bases, with 8 bases left in between. The CDR3 consists of 12 residues.

The gene calls are TRBV19 and TRBJ1-4; TRBD1 matches at 12 bases. Germline CDR1 LNHDA, CDR2 SQIVND (reference sequence). The CDR3 contains 15 residues. Trimming cost V 5 bases and J 8 bases; bases outside gene matches: 6. CDR3 protein: CASSSAGQGAEKLFF. CDR3 bases: TGTGCCAGTAGTTCCGCGGGACAGGGGGCGGAAAAACTGTTTTTT.

This sequence joins TRBV12-3 or TRBV12-4 and TRBJ2-7; D remains unclear. The CDR3 is 13 amino acids. Deletions cut 2 bases from V and 2 bases from J, with 7 bases between. CDR3 loop: CASSLPGPYEQYF. The CDR3 nucleotides read TGTGCCAGCAGTTTACCGGGTCCCTACGAGCAGTACTTC.

J is TRBJ2-3 and V is TRBV3-1 (or the pseudogene TRBV3-2), with D possibly TRBD2 on 6 matching bases. V dropped 1 base and J dropped 1 base, with 15 bases sitting between them. Germline CDR1 and CDR2: LGHDT and YNNKEL (reference sequence). CDR3 size: 17 residues. The CDR3 coding sequence is TGTGCCAGCAGCCAAGGGGGGGAGTACGTCGGCACAGATACGCAGTATTTT. Its protein product is CASSQGGEYVGTDTQYF.

The rearrangement joins TRBV6-5 to TRBJ1-3; D is unclear. Germline V gives CDR1 MNHEY, CDR2 SVGAGI. Trimming removed 5 bases from V and 1 base from J, with 12 bases in between. The CDR3 totals 15 residues. The CDR3 here is CASSTEPGSGNTIYF. CDR3 nucleotides: TGTGCCAGCAGTACTGAGCCGGGGTCTGGAAACACCATATATTTT.

The chain recombines TRBV4-3 with TRBJ2-3; 8 bases align to TRBD2. The V gene's germline CDR1 is LGHNA and CDR2 YSLEER. V was clipped by 0 bases and J by 2 bases; unmatched bases: 10. CDR3 size: 18 residues. The CDR3 protein is CASSQDISSGGYTDTQYF. DNA of the CDR3: TGCGCCAGCAGCCAAGATATCTCCAGCGGGGGTTACACAGATACGCAGTATTTT.

CDR3 bases: TGTGCCAGCAGCTTCAATACGAAGGGGTATGGCTACACCTTC. It codes for CASSFNTKGYGYTF. The chain uses TRBV11-2 and TRBJ1-2, with D perhaps matching TRBD1 (5 bases). Germline assignment: CDR1 SGHAT and CDR2 FQNNGV. The CDR3 sequence is 14 residues long. V shed 3 bases and J shed 5 bases, with 13 bases lying between them.

The chain carries TRBV12-5 and TRBJ1-2; TRBD1 matches 8 bases. Germline values: CDR1 LGHNT, CDR2 FRNRAP. Trimming at V came to 6 bases and at J to 6 bases, leaving 12 bases not matched to a gene. The CDR3 runs to 15 residues. CDR3 loop: CASGSLTGATNGYTF. The CDR3 coding sequence is TGTGCTAGTGGCAGCCTGACAGGGGCCACTAATGGCTACACCTTC.

This clone occurred once. The rearrangement joins TRBV9 to TRBJ2-2; maybe TRBD1 (5 bases). This CDR3 contains 16 residues. Trimming took 0 bases from V and 3 from J, leaving 12 bases between them. Germline values: CDR1 SGDLS, CDR2 YYNGEE. CDR3 sequence: CASSVVGVRYTGELFF. CDR3 nucleotide sequence: TGTGCCAGCAGCGTAGTAGGGGTCAGGTACACCGGGGAGCTGTTTTTT.

The rearrangement joins TRBV5-1 to TRBJ1-1, with TRBD1 as a possible D gene (6 bases). Germline-derived CDR1 and CDR2 are SGHRS and YFSETQ. CDR3 length: 13 residues. V gave up 9 bases and J gave up 0 bases, with 12 bases separating them. In DNA, the CDR3 is TGCGCCACCCGGGACACCGTGAACACTGAAGCTTTCTTT. This codes for CATRDTVNTEAFF. Using reference TRBV5-1 and TRBJ1-1 for the parts outside the CDR3, the full variable domain is KAGVTQTPRYLIKTRGQQVTLSCSPISGHRSVSWYQQTPGQGLQFLFEYFSETQRNKGNFPGRFSGRQFSNSRSEMNVSTLELGDSALYLCATRDTVNTEAFFGQGTRLTVV.